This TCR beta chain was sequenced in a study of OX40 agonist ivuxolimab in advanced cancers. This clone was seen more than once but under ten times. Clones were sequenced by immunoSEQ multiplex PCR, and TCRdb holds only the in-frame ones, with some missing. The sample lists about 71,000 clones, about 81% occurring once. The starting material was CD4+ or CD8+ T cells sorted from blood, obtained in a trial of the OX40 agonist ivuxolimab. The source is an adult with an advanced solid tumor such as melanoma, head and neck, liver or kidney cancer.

The CDR3 reads CASSSLGSSGNTIYF. The CDR3 bases are TGTGCCAGCAGTTCCTTGGGGAGCTCTGGAAACACCATATATTTT. The gene calls are TRBV28 and TRBJ1-3; no definite D call. V was pared by 4 bases and J by 0 bases, with 10 bases between. This CDR3 has 15 residues. Germline V lookup: CDR1 MDHEN, CDR2 SYDVKM. Combining the CDR3 with reference TRBV28 and TRBJ1-3 gives the whole variable domain DVKVTQSSRYLVKRTGEKVFLECVQDMDHENMFWYRQDPGLGLRLIYFSYDVKMKEKGDIPEGYSVSREKKERFSLILESASTNQTSMYLCASSSLGSSGNTIYFGEGSWLTVV.